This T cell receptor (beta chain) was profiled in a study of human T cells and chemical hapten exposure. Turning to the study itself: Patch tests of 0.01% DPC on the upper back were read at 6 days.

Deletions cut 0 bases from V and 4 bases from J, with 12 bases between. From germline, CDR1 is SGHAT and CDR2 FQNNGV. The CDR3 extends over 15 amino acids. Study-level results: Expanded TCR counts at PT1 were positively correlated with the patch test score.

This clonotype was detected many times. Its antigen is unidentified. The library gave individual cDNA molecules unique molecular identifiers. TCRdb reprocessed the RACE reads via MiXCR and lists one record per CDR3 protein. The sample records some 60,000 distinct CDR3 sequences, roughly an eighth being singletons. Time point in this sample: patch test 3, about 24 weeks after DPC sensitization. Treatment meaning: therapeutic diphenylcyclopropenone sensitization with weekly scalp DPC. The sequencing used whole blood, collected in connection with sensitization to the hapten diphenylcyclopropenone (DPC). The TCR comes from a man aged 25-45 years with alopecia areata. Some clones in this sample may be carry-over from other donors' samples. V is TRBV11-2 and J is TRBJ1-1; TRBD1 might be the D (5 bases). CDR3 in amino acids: CASSLDGAWGTEAFF. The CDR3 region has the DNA TGTGCCAGCAGCTTAGATGGGGCTTGGGGCACTGAAGCTTTCTTT.